Each of the 30 T cell receptor beta chains below was sequenced from the same sample in a study of T cells after yellow fever vaccination. One entry per CDR3 protein results from TCRdb running MiXCR on the 5' RACE reads. The repertoire holds about 630,000 distinct CDR3 sequences, with about 12% as singletons. Material: PBMCs, obtained on the day of the yellow fever booster vaccination. All receptors come from a man in his thirties or forties who received the YFV17D yellow fever vaccine.

This clonotype has a count of ten or more. The V call is TRBV9, the J call TRBJ2-7; D is ambiguous. CDR3 length: 13 amino acids. The germline CDR1 and CDR2 sequences are SGDLS and YYNGEE. Trimming stripped 0 bases from V and 6 bases from J, with 10 bases between. CDR3 bases: TGTGCCAGCAGCGTAGACACGATGGGCGAGCAGTACTTC. This sequence encodes CASSVDTMGEQYF.

This clonotype appeared many times. The CDR3 spells CSANVGARSEQFF. The DNA for the CDR3 is TGCAGTGCTAACGTGGGAGCTCGGAGTGAGCAGTTCTTC. V and J are TRBV20-1 and TRBJ2-1, with a possible D match to TRBD2 (5 bases). CDR1 is DFQATT, CDR2 SNEGSKA, per germline (reference sequence). The CDR3 is 13 residues long. V was cut by 4 bases and J by 9 bases, with 16 bases left in between.

The chain carries TRBV12-3 or TRBV12-4 and TRBJ2-1; perhaps TRBD2 as D (6 bases). Deletions cut 8 bases from V and 2 bases from J, with 7 bases between. The CDR3 sequence is 12 residues long. The CDR3 DNA follows: TGTGCCAGCGGCGGGGCCTACAATGAGCAGTTCTTC. Translated: CASGGAYNEQFF.

The chain links TRBV10-3 to TRBJ2-7, with 8 bases fitting TRBD2. V lost 11 bases to trimming and J lost 6 bases; unmatched junction nucleotides: 12. The CDR3 runs to 13 residues. Germline CDR1 and CDR2: ENHRY and SYGVKD. CDR3 sequence (DNA): TGTGCCTCGCCTGGGACTAGGACGGGCGAGCAGTACTTC. It yields the protein CASPGTRTGEQYF.

The V and J genes are TRBV20-1 and TRBJ2-1; 7 bases map to TRBD2. Looked up from germline, CDR1 is DFQATT and CDR2 is SNEGSKA (reference sequence). J was trimmed by 3 bases and V by 5 bases; bases with no gene match: 7. This CDR3 comprises 14 residues. The CDR3 region is CSAESGARYNEQFF. CDR3 bases: TGCAGTGCTGAGAGCGGGGCCCGCTACAATGAGCAGTTCTTC.

This clonotype was picked up many times. The chain links TRBV9 to TRBJ2-1; TRBD2 is a possible D gene (5 bases). The CDR3 totals 17 residues. Germline V CDR1 and CDR2: SGDLS, YYNGEE. V was pared by 0 bases and J by 5 bases, with 18 bases between. The CDR3 sequence: CASSVEDLGLRDNEQFF. DNA of the CDR3: TGTGCCAGCAGCGTAGAGGACCTAGGACTGAGGGACAATGAGCAGTTCTTC.

This clonotype was seen a few times. V is TRBV6-2 or TRBV6-3 and J is TRBJ2-2, with a weak D call TRBD1 (6 bases). There are 14 residues in the CDR3. V dropped 5 bases and J dropped 13 bases, with 20 bases sitting between them. Germline CDR1 reads MNHEY; CDR2 reads SVGEGT. CDR3 DNA sequence: TGTGCCAGCAGTGTGACAGGACTCGGACGGGGGCTGTTTTTT. Translating it yields CASSVTGLGRGLFF.

The chain combines TRBV19 with TRBJ2-6; perhaps TRBD1 as D (6 bases). The V gene lost 0 bases and the J gene lost 0 bases, with 12 bases spanning the gap. The germline gives CDR1 LNHDA, CDR2 SQIVND (reference sequence). CDR3 length equals 18 residues. CDR3 sequence reads: CASSIDATGLSGANVLTF. CDR3 DNA sequence: TGTGCCAGTAGTATAGATGCGACAGGCCTCTCTGGGGCCAACGTCCTGACTTTC.

This clonotype was counted between two and nine times. V is TRBV12-5 and J is TRBJ2-7, with D unclear. CDR3 size: 12 residues. Trimming cost V 0 bases and J 7 bases, with 7 bases left between them. Per the germline V gene, CDR1 is LGHNT and CDR2 is FRNRAP. Here the CDR3 reads CASGLVALEQYF. CDR3 DNA: TGTGCTAGTGGTTTGGTGGCCCTGGAGCAGTACTTC.

V gene TRBV12-3 or TRBV12-4 combines with J gene TRBJ2-7, with D possibly being TRBD2 (6 bases). Trimming took 2 bases from V and 5 from J, leaving 13 bases between them. The CDR3 is made up of 14 amino acids. The CDR3 DNA reads TGTGCCAGCAGTTTAAGACTAGTTTTCGACGAGCAGTACTTC. Encoded protein: CASSLRLVFDEQYF.

This clonotype was seen ten or more times. The chain uses TRBV5-4 and TRBJ2-2, with 11 bases lining up with TRBD2. The CDR3 totals 15 residues. J lost 1 base, V lost 10 bases, and 6 bases had no gene match. The germline V gene encodes CDR1 SGHNT and CDR2 YYREEE (reference sequence). CDR3 sequence reads: CASIAGGRNTGELFF. Written as DNA, the CDR3 is TGTGCCTCTATAGCGGGAGGGCGGAACACCGGGGAGCTGTTTTTT.

The J gene is TRBJ2-7, the V gene TRBV10-3, with TRBD2 matching over 10 bases. Per the germline V gene, CDR1 is ENHRY and CDR2 is SYGVKD. The CDR3 consists of 13 residues. V was pared by 10 bases and J by 3 bases, with 6 bases of the junction left unmatched. CDR3 region: CATLAGANYEQYF. CDR3 coding DNA: TGTGCCACCCTAGCGGGAGCGAACTACGAGCAGTACTTC.

This clonotype was detected only a few times. This chain connects TRBV12-3 or TRBV12-4 to TRBJ1-2; D remains unclear. The CDR3 contains 14 residues. V dropped 6 bases and J dropped 4 bases, with 15 bases sitting between them. This CDR3 reads CASSMTGMGYGYTF. CDR3 bases: TGTGCCAGCAGCATGACGGGGATGGGCTATGGCTACACCTTC.

The DNA for the CDR3 is TGTGCCAGCAGCTGGGGACAGGGGGCACCCCAGCATTTT. It encodes CASSWGQGAPQHF. The chain links TRBV5-6 to TRBJ1-5; TRBD1 matches at 12 bases. V lost 3 bases, J lost 10 bases, and 2 bases stayed unmatched. Germline V CDR1 and CDR2: SGHDT, YYEEEE. The CDR3 totals 13 residues.

This clonotype came up a few times. The CDR3 nucleotides read TGTGCCAGCAGCTTGGGGTGGGCCATTCAAGAGACCCAGTACTTC. Translating it yields CASSLGWAIQETQYF. The gene calls are TRBV5-5 and TRBJ2-5; unclear D gene. Trimming took off 0 bases at V and 2 bases at J, with 11 bases between the two ends. CDR1 and CDR2 from the germline V gene are SGHKS and YYEKEE (reference sequence). The CDR3 consists of 15 residues.

This clonotype occurred a few times. The CDR3 protein is CASTSRGQGAGELFF. The CDR3 DNA is TGTGCCAGCACCTCCCGGGGACAGGGGGCCGGGGAGCTGTTTTTT. The V and J genes are TRBV6-1 and TRBJ2-2, with 11 bases identical to TRBD1. The CDR3 is 15 amino acids. The germline gives CDR1 MNHNS, CDR2 SASEGT. The junction had 7 bases not matched to a gene; V was cut back by 7 bases and J by 6 bases.

This clonotype has only a few counts. The chain links TRBV7-9 to TRBJ2-3; 10 nucleotides line up with TRBD1. V lost 4 bases and J lost 6; bases outside the gene matches: 7. The CDR3 has 15 amino acids. Germline loops: CDR1 SEHNR, CDR2 FQNEAQ (reference sequence). The CDR3 is CASSSWDRGRDTQYF. The CDR3, as DNA: TGTGCCAGCAGCTCTTGGGACAGGGGAAGGGATACGCAGTATTTT.

In this sample, this clonotype turned up a few times. V and J are TRBV29-1 and TRBJ2-2, with D uncertain. The CDR3 runs 11 residues. V was shortened by 4 bases and J by 6 bases, with 6 bases between the two germline ends. Germline V CDR1 and CDR2: SQVTM, ANQGSEA. This CDR3 reads CSVVRAGELFF. The CDR3 nucleotides read TGCAGCGTTGTCAGAGCCGGGGAGCTGTTTTTT.

This clonotype has a handful of counts. The chain carries TRBV7-9 and TRBJ1-6, with D unresolved. Germline V gives CDR1 SEHNR, CDR2 FQNEAQ (reference sequence). Trimming left V 2 bases short and J 8 bases short, with 7 bases between. This CDR3 has 13 residues. Here the CDR3 DNA reads TGTGCCAGCAGCTTACAAAGGGATTCACCCCTCCACTTT. It codes for CASSLQRDSPLHF.

The chain links TRBV20-1 to TRBJ2-7; 9 positions match TRBD2. V trimming: 6 bases; J trimming: 3 bases; junction bases outside the gene matches: 6. This CDR3 is 13 amino acids long. Germline V lookup: CDR1 DFQATT, CDR2 SNEGSKA (reference sequence). The CDR3 region has the DNA TGCAGTGCCCCCGGGACTAGCTTCTACGAGCAGTACTTC. Protein: CSAPGTSFYEQYF.

The V gene is TRBV12-3 or TRBV12-4, the J gene TRBJ2-5, with 12 positions matching TRBD2. J was trimmed by 4 bases and V by 6 bases; bases with no gene match: 9. This CDR3 is 16 amino acids long. CDR3 sequence reads: CASSRGLAGSRETQYF. In DNA form, the CDR3 reads TGTGCCAGCAGCAGGGGACTAGCGGGCTCCAGAGAGACCCAGTACTTC.

This clonotype was detected a few times. This chain links TRBV11-2 with TRBJ2-5; TRBD2 matches at 9 bases. The CDR3 contains 12 residues. Trimming removed 4 bases from V and 10 bases from J; junction bases left unmatched: 4. Germline V gene lookup returns CDR1 SGHAT and CDR2 FQNNGV. The CDR3 nucleotides read TGTGCCAGCAGCTCTAGCGGGACCCTCCAGTACTTC. The encoded protein is CASSSSGTLQYF.

This clonotype was picked up a small number of times. V gene TRBV6-2 or TRBV6-3 combines with J gene TRBJ1-5; D remains unclear. The V end was cut by 2 bases, the J end by 2 bases, with 10 bases between. Germline CDR1 is MNHEY and CDR2 is SVGEGT. The CDR3 runs 15 residues. CDR3 sequence reads: CASSYGRLGNQPQHF. In DNA form, the CDR3 reads TGTGCCAGCAGTTACGGCCGGCTGGGCAATCAGCCCCAGCATTTT.

The genes are TRBV4-3 and TRBJ2-1, with D possibly being TRBD1 or TRBD2 (5 bases each). The V and J ends lost 2 bases and 6 bases respectively, with 8 bases between them. From germline, CDR1 is LGHNA and CDR2 YSLEER. This CDR3 spans 13 amino acids. The CDR3 DNA sequence: TGCGCCAGCAGCCAACAGGGAGTCAATGAGCAGTTCTTC. It yields the protein CASSQQGVNEQFF.

This clonotype was observed a few times. This chain joins TRBV9 and TRBJ2-2, with unresolved D. Trimming pared 4 bases from V and 5 bases from J, leaving 12 bases between. The germline V gene has CDR1 SGDLS and CDR2 YYNGEE. The CDR3 loop spans 14 amino acids. CDR3 in DNA: TGTGCCAGCAGCCCTCGGGTGAATACCGGGGAGCTGTTTTTT. Translated, it gives CASSPRVNTGELFF.

This clonotype has a count of ten or more. This chain joins TRBV4-3 and TRBJ1-4, with D uncertain. Germline CDR1 and CDR2: LGHNA and YSLEER. Trimming took 0 bases from V and 5 from J, leaving 13 bases between them. The length of the CDR3 is 16 residues. In DNA, the CDR3 is TGCGCCAGCAGCCAAGATTGGTCGGGGAACAATGAAAAACTGTTTTTT. Translated, it gives CASSQDWSGNNEKLFF.

This clonotype has more than one count but fewer than ten. This chain links TRBV20-1 with TRBJ2-3; D might be TRBD2 (7 bases). CDR3 length equals 22 residues. V lost 3 bases and J lost 1, with 35 bases in between. Per the germline V gene, CDR1 is DFQATT and CDR2 is SNEGSKA (reference sequence). DNA for the CDR3: TGCAGTGCTAGTGGGGGGGGCGTTAGTTGGGGCGCCTTAGGTGGTGGCACAGATACGCAGTATTTT. Translating it yields CSASGGGVSWGALGGGTDTQYF.

This sequence joins TRBV6-2 or TRBV6-3 and TRBJ2-7, with a tentative D call TRBD2 (6 bases). Germline V lookup: CDR1 MNHEY, CDR2 SVGEGT. Trimming left V 5 bases short and J 6 bases short, with 17 bases between. The CDR3 is 14 residues long. The CDR3 DNA follows: TGTGCCAGCAGTCTGACTAGATCGGTTCTCGAGCAGTACTTC. It translates to CASSLTRSVLEQYF.

This clonotype was picked up a small number of times. The chain joins TRBV20-1 to TRBJ2-3, with 9 bases that match TRBD2. The CDR3 is made up of 15 amino acids. The junction had 5 bases not matched to a gene; V was cut back by 3 bases and J by 1 base. CDR1 is DFQATT and CDR2 is SNEGSKA in the germline V gene (reference sequence). Here the CDR3 DNA reads TGCAGTGCTAGCATGACTAGCGGTCGCACAGATACGCAGTATTTT. Residues: CSASMTSGRTDTQYF.

The V and J genes are TRBV5-1 and TRBJ2-3; 7 bases fit TRBD2. V trimming: 0 bases; J trimming: 6 bases; junction bases outside the gene matches: 7. This CDR3 comprises 15 residues. The V gene's germline CDR1 is SGHRS and CDR2 YFSETQ. CDR3: CASSLVLAAGDTQYF. CDR3 nucleotide sequence: TGCGCCAGCAGCTTGGTTCTAGCGGCGGGGGATACGCAGTATTTT.